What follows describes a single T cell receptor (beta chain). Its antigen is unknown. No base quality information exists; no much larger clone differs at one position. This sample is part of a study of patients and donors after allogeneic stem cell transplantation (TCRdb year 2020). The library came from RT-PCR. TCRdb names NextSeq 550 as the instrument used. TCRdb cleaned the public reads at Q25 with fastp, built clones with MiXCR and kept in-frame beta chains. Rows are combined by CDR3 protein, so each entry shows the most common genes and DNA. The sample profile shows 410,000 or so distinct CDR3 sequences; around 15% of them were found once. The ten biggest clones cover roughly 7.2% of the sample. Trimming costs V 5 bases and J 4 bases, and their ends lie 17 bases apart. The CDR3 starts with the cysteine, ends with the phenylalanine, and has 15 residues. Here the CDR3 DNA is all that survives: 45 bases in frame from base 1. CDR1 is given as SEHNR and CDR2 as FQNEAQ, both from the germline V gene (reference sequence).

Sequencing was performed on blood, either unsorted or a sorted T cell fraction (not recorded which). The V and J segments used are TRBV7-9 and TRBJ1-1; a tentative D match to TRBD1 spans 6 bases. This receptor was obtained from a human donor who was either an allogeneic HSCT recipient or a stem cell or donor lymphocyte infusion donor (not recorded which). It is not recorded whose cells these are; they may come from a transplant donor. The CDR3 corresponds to CASSITGRRSTEAFF. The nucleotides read TGTGCCAGCAGCATTACAGGGAGAAGAAGCACTGAAGCTTTCTTT. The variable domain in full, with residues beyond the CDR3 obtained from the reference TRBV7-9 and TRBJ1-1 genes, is DTGVSQNPRHKITKRGQNVTFRCDPISEHNRLYWYRQTLGQGPEFLTYFQNEAQLEKSRLLSDRFSAERPKGSFSTLEIQRTEQGDSAMYLCASSITGRRSTEAFFGQGTRLTVV.